A single sample is the source of the 20 T cell receptor beta chains below, sequenced in a study of beta chain features in type 1 diabetes. TCRB transcripts that were expressed got sequenced, as all of the isolated RNA had been reverse transcribed. Produced via immunoSEQ multiplex PCR; TCRdb's table is partial and in-frame only. This sample yields just over 450,000 clones, of which roughly 30% are seen a single time; around 0.065% belongs to the top ten. Input material: naive CD4+ T cells from blood. All receptors derive from a man between 18 and 35 years old in good health.

The J gene is TRBJ2-3, the V gene TRBV10-3; D might be TRBD2 (5 bases). The CDR3 consists of 14 residues. Germline CDR1 reads ENHRY; CDR2 reads SYGVKD. V was clipped by 4 bases and J by 2 bases, with 10 bases between them. This CDR3 reads CAISAYSVTDTQYF. The CDR3 DNA sequence: TGTGCCATCAGTGCTTATAGCGTCACAGATACGCAGTATTTT.

This clone was seen a few times. The chain combines TRBV4-3 with TRBJ2-7; D is unresolved. The length of the CDR3 is 12 residues. The germline V gene encodes CDR1 LGHNA and CDR2 YSLEER. Trimming left V 3 bases short and J 3 bases short, with 6 bases between. CDR3 DNA sequence: TGCGCCAGCAGCCAGAATAGCTACGAGCAGTACTTC. This gives the protein CASSQNSYEQYF.

This clone has a handful of counts. The chain links TRBV7-2 to TRBJ2-2; weak D call: TRBD1 (7 bases). Germline CDR1 and CDR2: SGHTA and FQGNSA. The V end lost 1 base, the J end lost 4 bases, and 13 bases lay between the germline ends. This CDR3 comprises 16 residues. The CDR3 sequence: CASSLETGRSTGELFF. The CDR3 region has the DNA TGTGCCAGCAGCTTAGAGACAGGGAGGTCCACCGGGGAGCTGTTTTTT.

This clone was observed a few times. The rearrangement uses TRBV25-1 and TRBJ2-6; maybe TRBD1 (6 bases). CDR3 length: 15 amino acids. From germline, CDR1 is MGHDK and CDR2 SYGVNS. With 5 bases removed from V and 2 bases from J, the gap between germline ends came to 10 bases. CDR3 sequence reads: CASSPTGTGANVLTF. Here the CDR3 DNA reads TGTGCCAGCAGTCCAACAGGGACTGGGGCCAACGTCCTGACTTTC.

This clone showed up just a few times. Within the sample, other DNA sequences also encode this same CDR3. J is TRBJ2-7 and V is TRBV5-1; no clear D. Germline-derived CDR1 and CDR2 are SGHRS and YFSETQ. The ends were cut back, 2 bases at V and 2 bases at J, with 8 bases in the middle. This CDR3 has 13 residues. CDR3 coding DNA: TGCGCCAGCAGCTTAAAGGGCCCCTACGAGCAGTACTTC. Amino acids: CASSLKGPYEQYF.

For this clone: A much bigger clone sits one base away, suggesting this may be a read error. The V and J genes are TRBV29-1 and TRBJ2-7; no firm D call. V lost 0 bases to trimming and J lost 2 bases, with 2 bases between them. The CDR3 totals 11 residues. Germline assignment: CDR1 SQVTM and CDR2 ANQGSEA. CDR3 in amino acids: CSVEEAYEQYF. Here the CDR3 DNA reads TGCAGCGTTGAAGAGGCCTACGAGCAGTACTTC.

This clone showed up just a few times. V and J are TRBV12-2 and TRBJ1-2. TRBV12-2 is listed as a pseudogene. The CDR3 consists of 14 residues. CDR3 sequence (DNA): TGTGCACCGTGGGAGGCAGGGATGGTTCGTGGCTACACCTTC. This sequence encodes CAPWEAGMVRGYTF.

This clone was picked up a small number of times. This sequence joins TRBV2 and TRBJ1-3; no clear D gene. In germline, CDR1 is SNHLY, CDR2 FYNNEI. This CDR3 is built from 14 residues. V was clipped by 6 bases and J by 2 bases, with 11 bases between them. The CDR3 region is CASSLESPGNTIYF. CDR3 DNA sequence: TGTGCCAGCAGCCTCGAGTCCCCTGGAAACACCATATATTTT.

In DNA form, the CDR3 reads TGTGCCAGTTCTGTTCAGCTGAACACTGAAGCTTTCTTT. Its translation: CASSVQLNTEAFF. This chain joins TRBV19 and TRBJ1-1; D not resolved. V was trimmed by 8 bases and J by 0 bases, leaving 10 bases between them. Germline V gene lookup returns CDR1 LNHDA and CDR2 SQIVND (reference sequence). CDR3 length: 13 amino acids.

The chain combines TRBV2 with TRBJ1-1; D is perhaps TRBD1 (5 bases). The CDR3 loop spans 13 amino acids. Per the germline V gene, CDR1 is SNHLY and CDR2 is FYNNEI. Between the trimmed V and J ends, which lost 6 bases and 1 base, there was a span of 9 bases. For the CDR3, the DNA is TGTGCCAGCAGCCTACAGGCGAACACTGAAGCTTTCTTT. This sequence encodes CASSLQANTEAFF. Complete variable domain (other parts from reference TRBV2 and TRBJ1-1): EPEVTQTPSHQVTQMGQEVILRCVPISNHLYFYWYRQILGQKVEFLVSFYNNEISEKSEIFDDQFSVERPDGSNFTLKIRSTKLEDSAMYFCASSLQANTEAFFGQGTRLTVV.

This clone was recorded only once. This chain joins TRBV27 and TRBJ2-4, with TRBD2 matching over 8 bases. The CDR3 contains 14 residues. V shed 5 bases and J 7 bases; nucleotides not matched to a gene: 7. Germline CDR1 MNHEY, CDR2 SMNVEV (reference sequence). The CDR3 DNA is TGTGCCAGCAGTGTGGGACTAGGGATCAACATTCAGTACTTC. It translates to CASSVGLGINIQYF.

The chain combines TRBV14 with TRBJ2-3, with a possible D match to TRBD2 (6 bases). The ends were cut back, 4 bases at V and 2 bases at J, with 16 bases in the middle. The CDR3 is made up of 16 amino acids. Per the germline V gene, CDR1 is SGHDN and CDR2 is FVKESK. The CDR3 nucleotides read TGTGCCAGCAGCCGACTGGGGACTTCATTCACAGATACGCAGTATTTT. Residues: CASSRLGTSFTDTQYF.

This clone has a handful of counts. This sequence joins TRBV14 and TRBJ2-1; D unresolved. Germline CDR1 and CDR2: SGHDN and FVKESK. Trimming pared 1 base from V and 2 bases from J, leaving 3 bases between. This CDR3 spans 13 amino acids. DNA for the CDR3: TGTGCCAGCAGCCAAGTTCCCTACAATGAGCAGTTCTTC. Translation: CASSQVPYNEQFF.

The V and J genes are TRBV7-2 and TRBJ2-5, with 7 bases fitting TRBD2. Germline V gene sequence: CDR1 SGHTA, CDR2 FQGNSA. The CDR3 is made up of 16 amino acids. V trimming: 2 bases; J trimming: 4 bases; junction bases outside the gene matches: 10. The chain's CDR3 is CASSLHPMGGGETQYF. The CDR3, as DNA: TGTGCCAGCAGCTTACACCCCATGGGGGGGGGAGAGACCCAGTACTTC.

This chain joins TRBV30 and TRBJ1-5; 9 bases are a match to TRBD1. CDR1 and CDR2 from the germline V gene are GTSNPN and SVGIG (reference sequence). The CDR3 contains 16 residues. The junction had 7 bases not matched to a gene; V was cut back by 0 bases and J by 4 bases. CDR3 in amino acids: CAWSVRLGQGNQPQHF. As DNA, the CDR3 is TGTGCCTGGAGTGTCCGTCTGGGACAGGGTAATCAGCCCCAGCATTTT.

This clone was seen a few times. This chain connects TRBV9 to TRBJ1-1, with D perhaps TRBD1 (6 bases). The CDR3 spans 14 residues. In germline, CDR1 is SGDLS, CDR2 YYNGEE. Trimming cost V 7 bases and J 0 bases, with 13 bases left between them. CDR3 nucleotide sequence: TGTGCCAGCCCTATCGGGGGGCTGAACACTGAAGCTTTCTTT. This translates into CASPIGGLNTEAFF.

This sequence joins TRBV7-9 and TRBJ2-7, with D hard to call. CDR3 size: 14 residues. The germline CDR1 and CDR2 sequences are SEHNR and FQNEAQ (reference sequence). The ends were cut back, 0 bases at V and 2 bases at J, with 8 bases in the middle. Here the CDR3 DNA reads TGTGCCAGCAGCTTAGCCGGTACAGCCTACGAGCAGTACTTC. It is translated as CASSLAGTAYEQYF.

The V gene is TRBV5-1, the J gene TRBJ2-7; D may match TRBD1 or TRBD2 (5 bases each). There are 15 residues in the CDR3. V was cut by 3 bases and J by 6 bases, with 19 bases left in between. The V gene's germline CDR1 is SGHRS and CDR2 YFSETQ. CDR3 in amino acids: CASSSEGQVTREQYF. The CDR3, as DNA: TGCGCCAGCAGCTCCGAGGGGCAGGTGACCCGCGAGCAGTACTTC.

This clone was counted a few times. This chain connects TRBV7-2 to TRBJ2-5; D is possibly TRBD2 (5 bases). Trimming left V 2 bases short and J 2 bases short, with 12 bases between. The germline CDR1 and CDR2 sequences are SGHTA and FQGNSA. This CDR3 is 15 amino acids long. The CDR3, as DNA: TGTGCCAGCAGCTTACGATGGGAGCGGCAAGAGACCCAGTACTTC. It encodes CASSLRWERQETQYF. Using reference TRBV7-2 and TRBJ2-5 for the parts outside the CDR3, the full variable domain is GAGVSQSPSNKVTEKGKDVELRCDPISGHTALYWYRQSLGQGLEFLIYFQGNSAPDKSGLPSDRFSAERTGGSVSTLTIQRTQQEDSAVYLCASSLRWERQETQYFGPGTRLLVL.

In regard to this clone: Other DNA sequences of this sample code for an identical CDR3. The rearrangement links TRBV30 to TRBJ1-5, with a possible D match to TRBD1 (6 bases). The CDR3 spans 13 residues. Germline CDR1 GTSNPN, CDR2 SVGIG (reference sequence). With 0 bases removed from V and 4 bases from J, the gap between germline ends came to 7 bases. The CDR3: CAWSVGGNQPQHF. The CDR3 DNA is TGTGCCTGGAGTGTAGGGGGAAATCAGCCCCAGCATTTT.